This TCR beta chain derives from a study of early T cells in non-severe SARS-CoV-2 infection. Study in general: Bulk RNA isolated from unsorted whole blood underwent sequencing; chains were not paired. Study-level results: Anti-spike CD8 responses were favored in VDJdb matching, and private and CD4 specificities were missed.

In the library, individual cDNA molecules carried attached unique molecular identifiers. In TCRdb, the 5' RACE reads were re-called with MiXCR into one record per CDR3 protein. This sample has roughly 50,000 distinct CDR3 sequences, with 7% to 9% found just once. This clonotype has a count of ten or more. The antigen is not known. Trimming at V came to 5 bases and at J to 1 base, leaving 8 bases not matched to a gene. Germline CDR1 reads SGHNT; CDR2 reads YENEEA. The CDR3 extends over 17 amino acids. The V and J genes are TRBV11-3 and TRBJ2-2; TRBD1 matches at 9 bases. This sequence originates from an adult who was a healthcare worker with PCR-confirmed SARS-CoV-2 infection or an uninfected control (not recorded which). Sequencing was done on a sample of whole blood. The CDR3 DNA reads TGTGCCAGCAGCCCCGGGACAGGGACTCTGAACACCGGGGAGCTGTTTTTT. As protein: CASSPGTGTLNTGELFF.